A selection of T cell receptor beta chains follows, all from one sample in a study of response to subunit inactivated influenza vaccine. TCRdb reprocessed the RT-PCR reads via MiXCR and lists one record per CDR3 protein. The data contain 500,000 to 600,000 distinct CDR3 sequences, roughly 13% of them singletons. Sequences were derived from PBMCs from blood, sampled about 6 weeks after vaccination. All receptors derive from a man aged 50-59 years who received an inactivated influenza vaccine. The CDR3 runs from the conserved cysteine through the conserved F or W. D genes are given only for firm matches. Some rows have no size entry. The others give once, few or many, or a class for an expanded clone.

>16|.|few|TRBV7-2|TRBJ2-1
TGTGCCAGCAGCTTAGGGCGGAAAGGCTCCTACAATGAGCAGTTCTTC
CASSLGRKGSYNEQFF
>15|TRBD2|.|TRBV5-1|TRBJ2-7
TGCGCCAGCCGCCCACCGGGACTAGCGGGATACGAGCAGTACTTC
CASRPPGLAGYEQYF
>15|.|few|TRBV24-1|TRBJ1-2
TGTGCCACCAGTGGTAAGGGAGCAGCCAACTATGGCTACACCTTC
CATSGKGAANYGYTF
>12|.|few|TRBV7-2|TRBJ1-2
TGTGCCAGCAGCTTGGACACCTATGGCTACACCTTC
CASSLDTYGYTF
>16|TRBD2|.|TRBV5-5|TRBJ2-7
TGTGCCAGCAGCTGGGGACTAGCGGGGGGCTTGTACGAGCAGTACTTC
CASSWGLAGGLYEQYF
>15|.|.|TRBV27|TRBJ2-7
TGTGCCAGCAGTTTAAGTTTGGGGCCTGAGGGGGAGCAGTACTTC
CASSLSLGPEGEQYF
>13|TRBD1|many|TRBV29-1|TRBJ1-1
TGCAGCGTTGGGGCCCAGGGGGCGACTGAAGCTTTCTTT
CSVGAQGATEAFF
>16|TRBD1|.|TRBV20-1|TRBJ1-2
TGCAGTGCTAGAGAGAGGGGCAGGGGGAGAGACTATGGCTACACCTTC
CSARERGRGRDYGYTF
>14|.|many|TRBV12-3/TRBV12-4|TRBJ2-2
TGTGCCAGCAGCTCTCTGGGTTCGAGCGGGGAGCTGTTTTTT
CASSSLGSSGELFF
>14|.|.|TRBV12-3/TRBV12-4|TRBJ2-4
TGTGCCAGCACCCAACGGTACCCAAAAAACATTCAGTACTTC
CASTQRYPKNIQYF
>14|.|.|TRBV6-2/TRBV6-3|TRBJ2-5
TGTGCCAGCAGTTACCAGGCCCCACGAGAGACCCAGTACTTC
CASSYQAPRETQYF
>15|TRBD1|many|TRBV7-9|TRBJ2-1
TGTGCCAGCAGCACTTGGACAGGGGGGGACAATGAGCAGTTCTTC
CASSTWTGGDNEQFF
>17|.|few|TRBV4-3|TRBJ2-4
TGCGCCAGCAGCCCCCGGGTTAGCGGAGAAAAAGAAAACATTCAGTACTTC
CASSPRVSGEKENIQYF
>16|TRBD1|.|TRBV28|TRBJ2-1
TGTGCCAGCAGTGGCCCGGGACAGGGCGTCCTAAATGAGCAGTTCTTC
CASSGPGQGVLNEQFF
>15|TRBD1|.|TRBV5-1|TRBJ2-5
TGCGCCAGCAGCGTGACAGGGGGTCGTAGTGAGACCCAGTACTTC
CASSVTGGRSETQYF
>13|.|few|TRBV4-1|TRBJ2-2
TGCGCCAGCAGCCAAGAAGAGGGCGGGGAGCTGTTTTTT
CASSQEEGGELFF
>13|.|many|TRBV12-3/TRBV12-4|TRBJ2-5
TGTGCCAGCAGTTTTGGCTATGGGGAGACCCAGTACTTC
CASSFGYGETQYF
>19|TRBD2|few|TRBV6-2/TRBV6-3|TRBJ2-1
TGTGCCAGCAGTTACGAGAGAAGGTCCGGACTAGCGGGAGTAGGTGAGCAGTTCTTC
CASSYERRSGLAGVGEQFF
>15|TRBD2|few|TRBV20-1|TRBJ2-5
TGCAGTGCTAACGACGGGACTAGCCGATTTGGGACCCAGTACTTC
CSANDGTSRFGTQYF
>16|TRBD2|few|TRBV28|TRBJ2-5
TGTGCCAGCACCCCAGCGGGGGCCACAGGGAAAGAGACCCAGTACTTC
CASTPAGATGKETQYF
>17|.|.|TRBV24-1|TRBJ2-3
TGTGCCACCAGTGATTCAAGAGACCGGAAGAGCACAGATACGCAGTATTTT
CATSDSRDRKSTDTQYF
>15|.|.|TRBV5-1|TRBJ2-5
TGCGCCAGCAGCTTGGTGGCAGATCACCAAGAGACCCAGTACTTC
CASSLVADHQETQYF
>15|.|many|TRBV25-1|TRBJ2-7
TGTGCCAGCAGTGAATTTGGAGGGGACCCTACTGAGCAGTACTTC
CASSEFGGDPTEQYF